A selection of T cell receptor beta chains follows, all from one sample in a study of blood T cell repertoires in COVID-19. The repertoire was sequenced with immunoSEQ multiplex PCR; TCRdb's copy has only in-frame clones and lacks some. The table records about 290,000 clones, roughly 86% of them present only once. What was sequenced was peripheral blood. These TCRs come from a woman aged 30 to 39 with COVID-19, enrolled during active disease. Both conserved end residues are part of each CDR3. Fields, in order: J gene, clone size, D gene, V gene, CDR3 DNA, CDR3 protein. A D gene is named only where the DNA matches it firmly. Not every row has a clone size; where given, it reads once, few, many or a size class.

j_gene: TRBJ2-1
abundance: NA
d_gene: TRBD2
v_gene: TRBV19
CDR3nt: TGTGCCAGTAGGGGAGAGCGGGGGGGTTCCTACAATGAGCAGTTCTTC
CDR3aa: CASRGERGGSYNEQFF

j_gene: TRBJ1-4
abundance: NA
d_gene: NA
v_gene: TRBV7-6
CDR3nt: TGTGCCAGCAGCTTAGCGCTACGGGAGACTAATGAAAAACTGTTTTTT
CDR3aa: CASSLALRETNEKLFF

j_gene: TRBJ1-2
abundance: NA
d_gene: TRBD1
v_gene: TRBV27
CDR3nt: TGTGCCAGCAGGGACAGGGTAGGCTACACCTTC
CDR3aa: CASRDRVGYTF

j_gene: TRBJ2-3
abundance: NA
d_gene: NA
v_gene: TRBV7-8
CDR3nt: TGTGCCAGCAGCTCAGCACTCACAGATACGCAGTATTTT
CDR3aa: CASSSALTDTQYF

j_gene: TRBJ2-3
abundance: NA
d_gene: TRBD2
v_gene: TRBV7-2
CDR3nt: TGTGCCAGCAGCTTCTTGACTAGCTTGACAGATACGCAGTATTTT
CDR3aa: CASSFLTSLTDTQYF

j_gene: TRBJ2-7
abundance: NA
d_gene: NA
v_gene: TRBV28
CDR3nt: TGTGCCACTAAATCGAGGGTCTCCTACGAGCAGTACTTC
CDR3aa: CATKSRVSYEQYF

j_gene: TRBJ1-5
abundance: NA
d_gene: NA
v_gene: TRBV6-1
CDR3nt: TGTGCCAGCAGTGAGACAGTAAATCAGCCCCAGCATTTT
CDR3aa: CASSETVNQPQHF

j_gene: TRBJ1-2
abundance: NA
d_gene: NA
v_gene: TRBV7-6
CDR3nt: TGTGCCAGCAGCCCCTATACAGGACCGGAGAACTTATATGGCTACACCTTC
CDR3aa: CASSPYTGPENLYGYTF

j_gene: TRBJ1-2
abundance: NA
d_gene: TRBD1
v_gene: TRBV12-3/TRBV12-4
CDR3nt: TGTGCCAGTGGACAGGGGAACTATGGCTACACCTTC
CDR3aa: CASGQGNYGYTF

j_gene: TRBJ1-2
abundance: NA
d_gene: NA
v_gene: TRBV10-3
CDR3nt: TGTGCCATCAGTGAGCAGGGCAACTATGGCTACACCTTC
CDR3aa: CAISEQGNYGYTF

j_gene: TRBJ2-1
abundance: NA
d_gene: TRBD2
v_gene: TRBV3-1/TRBV3-2
CDR3nt: TGTGCCAGCAGCCAAGATGCTGGCGGGGGGGCGGATGAGCAGTTCTTC
CDR3aa: CASSQDAGGGADEQFF

j_gene: TRBJ2-1
abundance: once
d_gene: TRBD2
v_gene: TRBV28
CDR3nt: TGTGCCAGCAGTTGGGGACTAGCGGGGGTTCCTGAGCAGTTCTTC
CDR3aa: CASSWGLAGVPEQFF

j_gene: TRBJ2-3
abundance: NA
d_gene: NA
v_gene: TRBV20-1
CDR3nt: TGCAGTGCTAGAGACAGTAATACGCAGTATTTT
CDR3aa: CSARDSNTQYF

j_gene: TRBJ1-1
abundance: few
d_gene: NA
v_gene: TRBV5-6
CDR3nt: TGTGCCAGCAGCCATTCGGGGATACGGGAAGCTTTCTTT
CDR3aa: CASSHSGIREAFF

j_gene: TRBJ2-2
abundance: few
d_gene: TRBD2
v_gene: TRBV29-1
CDR3nt: TGCAGCGTGGGGACTAGCTTGAACACCGGGGAGCTGTTTTTT
CDR3aa: CSVGTSLNTGELFF

j_gene: TRBJ1-1
abundance: NA
d_gene: NA
v_gene: TRBV18
CDR3nt: TGTGCCAGCTCAATAGGGGGGGGCTTGAACACTGAAGCTTTCTTT
CDR3aa: CASSIGGGLNTEAFF

j_gene: TRBJ2-1
abundance: NA
d_gene: NA
v_gene: TRBV7-9
CDR3nt: TGTGCCAGCAGCTTTGGGGCCCCAGGGAATGAGCAGTTCTTC
CDR3aa: CASSFGAPGNEQFF

j_gene: TRBJ2-3
abundance: NA
d_gene: TRBD2
v_gene: TRBV9
CDR3nt: TGTGCCAGCAGCGTAGGGCGGGGGGGCACAGATACGCAGTATTTT
CDR3aa: CASSVGRGGTDTQYF

j_gene: TRBJ1-1
abundance: few
d_gene: NA
v_gene: TRBV7-9
CDR3nt: TGTGCCAGCAGCTTACTCGGACAGTCCACTGAAGCTTTCTTT
CDR3aa: CASSLLGQSTEAFF

j_gene: TRBJ1-1
abundance: NA
d_gene: TRBD1
v_gene: TRBV30
CDR3nt: TGTGCCTGGGGGGAGGACAGGGGCACTGAAGCTTTCTTT
CDR3aa: CAWGEDRGTEAFF

j_gene: TRBJ1-5
abundance: NA
d_gene: NA
v_gene: TRBV5-5
CDR3nt: TGTGCCAGCAGCTTGGGGGCGTCGGGGTATAGCAATCAGCCCCAGCATTTT
CDR3aa: CASSLGASGYSNQPQHF

j_gene: TRBJ1-2
abundance: NA
d_gene: NA
v_gene: TRBV24-1
CDR3nt: TGTGCCACCAGTGACTCCAGGGGTATGGATGGCTACACCTTC
CDR3aa: CATSDSRGMDGYTF

j_gene: TRBJ2-3
abundance: NA
d_gene: TRBD1
v_gene: TRBV12-5
CDR3nt: TGTGCTAGTGGACCGGACAGGGGGACAGATACGCAGTATTTT
CDR3aa: CASGPDRGTDTQYF

j_gene: TRBJ1-1
abundance: NA
d_gene: NA
v_gene: TRBV19
CDR3nt: TGTGCCAGTAGTATACCCCAGGGCGTCACTGAAGCTTTCTTT
CDR3aa: CASSIPQGVTEAFF

j_gene: TRBJ2-1
abundance: NA
d_gene: TRBD2
v_gene: TRBV2
CDR3nt: TGTGCCAGCAGTGAGACTAGCGGGGGGGTTCGGAATGAGCAGTTCTTC
CDR3aa: CASSETSGGVRNEQFF

j_gene: TRBJ1-1
abundance: NA
d_gene: NA
v_gene: TRBV5-4
CDR3nt: TGTGCCAGCAGCCCCTCAGGGGTGTGCACTGAAGCTTTCTTT
CDR3aa: CASSPSGVCTEAFF

j_gene: TRBJ2-1
abundance: NA
d_gene: NA
v_gene: TRBV5-1
CDR3nt: TGCGCCAGCCGACCCGGGGACTTACCCGGGTATGAGCAGTTCTTC
CDR3aa: CASRPGDLPGYEQFF

j_gene: TRBJ2-1
abundance: NA
d_gene: NA
v_gene: TRBV11-2
CDR3nt: TGTGCCAGCAGCTTAGATTCCCCCCTGTCGTCCTACAATGAGCAGTTCTTC
CDR3aa: CASSLDSPLSSYNEQFF

j_gene: TRBJ1-1
abundance: NA
d_gene: NA
v_gene: TRBV6-1
CDR3nt: TGTGCCAGCAGTGAAGGCGGGGAAATCCCTGAAGCTTTCTTT
CDR3aa: CASSEGGEIPEAFF

j_gene: TRBJ1-5
abundance: NA
d_gene: NA
v_gene: TRBV4-1
CDR3nt: TGCGCCAGCAGCCGGGGACCAGGGGGCAATCAGCCCCAGCATTTT
CDR3aa: CASSRGPGGNQPQHF

j_gene: TRBJ2-7
abundance: NA
d_gene: NA
v_gene: TRBV27
CDR3nt: TGTGCCAGCAGTTTTGGGCTTACCTACGAGCAGTACTTC
CDR3aa: CASSFGLTYEQYF

j_gene: TRBJ2-7
abundance: NA
d_gene: TRBD1
v_gene: TRBV18
CDR3nt: TGTGCCAGCTCACGGACAGGGGCTATTTACGAGCAGTACTTC
CDR3aa: CASSRTGAIYEQYF